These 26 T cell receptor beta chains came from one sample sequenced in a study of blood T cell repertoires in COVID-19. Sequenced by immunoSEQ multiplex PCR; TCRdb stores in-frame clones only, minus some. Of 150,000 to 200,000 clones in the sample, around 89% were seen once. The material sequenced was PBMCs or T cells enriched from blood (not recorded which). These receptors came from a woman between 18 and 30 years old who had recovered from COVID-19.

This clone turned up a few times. The CDR3 bases are TGCGCCAGCAGCTTGGCCGGTATAGGGGGATCCTACAATGAGCAGTTCTTC. This gives the protein CASSLAGIGGSYNEQFF. The V gene is TRBV5-1, the J gene TRBJ2-1; tentatively, D is TRBD1 (6 bases). From germline, CDR1 is SGHRS and CDR2 YFSETQ. The CDR3 sequence is 17 residues long. V lost 0 bases to trimming and J lost 1 base, with 14 bases between them.

CDR3 DNA sequence: TGTGCCAGCAGCGTAGGGGGGACAGGGGCTGGAAACACCATATATTTT. Its protein is CASSVGGTGAGNTIYF. The chain joins TRBV9 to TRBJ1-3; 10 bases fit TRBD1. The germline CDR1 and CDR2 sequences are SGDLS and YYNGEE. CDR3 length: 16 residues. V gave up 0 bases and J gave up 2 bases; unmatched junction bases: 2.

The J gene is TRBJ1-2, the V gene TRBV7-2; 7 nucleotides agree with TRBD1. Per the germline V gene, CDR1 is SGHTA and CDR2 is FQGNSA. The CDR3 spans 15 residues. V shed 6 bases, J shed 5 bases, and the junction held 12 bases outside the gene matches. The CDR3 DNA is TGTGCCAGCAGTCTTAATCCGGGACAGCGATATGGCTACACCTTC. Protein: CASSLNPGQRYGYTF.

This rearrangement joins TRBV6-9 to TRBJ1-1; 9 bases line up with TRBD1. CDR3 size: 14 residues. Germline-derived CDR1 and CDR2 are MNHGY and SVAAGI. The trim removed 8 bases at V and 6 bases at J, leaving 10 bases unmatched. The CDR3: CASGGTGGNSEAFF. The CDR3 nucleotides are TGTGCCAGCGGGGGAACAGGGGGCAATTCTGAAGCTTTCTTT.

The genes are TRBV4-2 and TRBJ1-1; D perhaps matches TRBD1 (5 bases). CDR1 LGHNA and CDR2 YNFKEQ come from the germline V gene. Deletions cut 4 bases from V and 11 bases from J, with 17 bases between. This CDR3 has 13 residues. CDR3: CASSLAFGANAFF. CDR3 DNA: TGTGCCAGCAGCCTCGCTTTTGGGGCGAACGCTTTCTTT.

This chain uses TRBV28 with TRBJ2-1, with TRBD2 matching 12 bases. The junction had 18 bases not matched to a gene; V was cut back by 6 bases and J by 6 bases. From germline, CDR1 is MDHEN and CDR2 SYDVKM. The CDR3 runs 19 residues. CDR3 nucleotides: TGTGCCAGCAGCCTACCGCCTACTAGCGGGAGGTTACAAGGCAATGAGCAGTTCTTC. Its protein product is CASSLPPTSGRLQGNEQFF. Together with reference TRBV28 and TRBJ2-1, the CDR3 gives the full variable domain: DVKVTQSSRYLVKRTGEKVFLECVQDMDHENMFWYRQDPGLGLRLIYFSYDVKMKEKGDIPEGYSVSREKKERFSLILESASTNQTSMYLCASSLPPTSGRLQGNEQFFGPGTRLTVL.

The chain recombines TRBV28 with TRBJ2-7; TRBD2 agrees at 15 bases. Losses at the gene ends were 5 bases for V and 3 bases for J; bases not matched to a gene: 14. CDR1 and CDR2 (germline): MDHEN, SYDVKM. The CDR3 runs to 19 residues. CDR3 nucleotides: TGTGCCAGCAGTCACAGCGGACTAGCGGGAGGGCCTTTGGTCTACGAGCAGTACTTC. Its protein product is CASSHSGLAGGPLVYEQYF.

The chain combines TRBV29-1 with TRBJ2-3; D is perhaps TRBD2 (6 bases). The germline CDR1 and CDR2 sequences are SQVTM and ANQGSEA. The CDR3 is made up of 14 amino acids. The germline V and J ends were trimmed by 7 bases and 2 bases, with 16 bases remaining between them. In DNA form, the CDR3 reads TGCAGCGGCCGGAAGGAGGGCCTCACAGATACGCAGTATTTT. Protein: CSGRKEGLTDTQYF.

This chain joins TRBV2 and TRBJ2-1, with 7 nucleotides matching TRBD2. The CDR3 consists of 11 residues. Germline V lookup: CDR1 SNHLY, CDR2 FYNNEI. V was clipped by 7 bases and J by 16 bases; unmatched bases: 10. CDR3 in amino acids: CASTTSLSPFF. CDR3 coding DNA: TGTGCCAGCACGACTAGCCTCAGCCCATTCTTC.

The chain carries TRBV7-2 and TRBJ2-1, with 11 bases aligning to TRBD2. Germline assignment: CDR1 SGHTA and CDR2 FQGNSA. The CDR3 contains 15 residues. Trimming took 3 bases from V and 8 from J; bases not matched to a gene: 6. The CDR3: CASSFTGTSGDEQFF. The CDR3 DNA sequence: TGTGCCAGCAGCTTCACCGGGACTAGCGGCGATGAGCAGTTCTTC.

Here the CDR3 reads CASERGNEAFF. DNA for the CDR3: TGTGCCTCGGAGCGGGGGAATGAAGCTTTCTTT. This chain connects TRBV30 to TRBJ1-1; maybe TRBD1 (5 bases). Trimming removed 7 bases at V and 7 bases at J, with 13 bases between. CDR1 is GTSNPN, CDR2 SVGIG, per germline (reference sequence). This CDR3 spans 11 amino acids.

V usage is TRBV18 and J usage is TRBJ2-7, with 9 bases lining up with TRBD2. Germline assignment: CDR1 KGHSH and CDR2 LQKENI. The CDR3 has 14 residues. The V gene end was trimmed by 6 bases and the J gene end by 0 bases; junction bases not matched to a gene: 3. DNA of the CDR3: TGTGCCAGCTCTGGGACTAGCTCCTCCTACGAGCAGTACTTC. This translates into CASSGTSSSYEQYF.

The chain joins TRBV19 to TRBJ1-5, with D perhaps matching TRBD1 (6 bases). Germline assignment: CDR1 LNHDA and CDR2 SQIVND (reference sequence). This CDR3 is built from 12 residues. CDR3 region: CCGGLSNQPQHF. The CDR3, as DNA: TGTTGCGGGGGCCTTAGCAATCAGCCCCAGCATTTT.

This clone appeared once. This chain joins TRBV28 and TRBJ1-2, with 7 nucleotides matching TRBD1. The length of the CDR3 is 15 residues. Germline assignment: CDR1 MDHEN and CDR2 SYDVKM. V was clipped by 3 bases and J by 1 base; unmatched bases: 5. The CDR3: CASSFPQGFNYGYTF. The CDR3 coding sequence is TGTGCCAGCAGTTTCCCACAGGGGTTTAACTATGGCTACACCTTC.

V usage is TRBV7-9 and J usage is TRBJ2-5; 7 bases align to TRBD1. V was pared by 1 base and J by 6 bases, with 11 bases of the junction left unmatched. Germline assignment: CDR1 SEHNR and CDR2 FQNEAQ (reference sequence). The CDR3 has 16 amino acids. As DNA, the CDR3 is TGTGCCAGCAGCTTAGGTCTGACTTCAGGGGGTAAGACCCAGTACTTC. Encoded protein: CASSLGLTSGGKTQYF.

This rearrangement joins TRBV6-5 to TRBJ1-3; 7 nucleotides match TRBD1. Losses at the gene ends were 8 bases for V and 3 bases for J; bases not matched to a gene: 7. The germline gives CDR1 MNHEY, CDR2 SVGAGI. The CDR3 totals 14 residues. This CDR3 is CASSPSGGGNTIYF. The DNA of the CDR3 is TGTGCCAGCTCCCCGTCAGGGGGTGGAAACACCATATATTTT.

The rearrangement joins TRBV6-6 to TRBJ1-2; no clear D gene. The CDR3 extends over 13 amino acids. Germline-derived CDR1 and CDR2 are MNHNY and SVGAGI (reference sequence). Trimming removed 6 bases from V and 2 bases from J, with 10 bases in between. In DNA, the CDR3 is TGTGCCAGCAGCTCGACAAGAAACTATGGCTACACCTTC. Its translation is CASSSTRNYGYTF.

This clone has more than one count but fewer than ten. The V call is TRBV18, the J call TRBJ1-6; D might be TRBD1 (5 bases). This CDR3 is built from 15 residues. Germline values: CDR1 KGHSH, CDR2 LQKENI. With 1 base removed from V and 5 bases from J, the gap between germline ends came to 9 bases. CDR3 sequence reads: CASSPQTANNSPLHF. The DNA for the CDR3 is TGTGCCAGCTCACCACAGACAGCTAATAATTCACCCCTCCACTTT.

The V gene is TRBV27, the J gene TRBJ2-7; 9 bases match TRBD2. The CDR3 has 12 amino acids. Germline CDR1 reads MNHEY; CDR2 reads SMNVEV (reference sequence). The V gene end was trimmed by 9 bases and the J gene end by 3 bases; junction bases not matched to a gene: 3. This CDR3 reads CARGLANYEQYF. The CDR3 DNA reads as TGTGCCAGGGGACTAGCAAACTACGAGCAGTACTTC.

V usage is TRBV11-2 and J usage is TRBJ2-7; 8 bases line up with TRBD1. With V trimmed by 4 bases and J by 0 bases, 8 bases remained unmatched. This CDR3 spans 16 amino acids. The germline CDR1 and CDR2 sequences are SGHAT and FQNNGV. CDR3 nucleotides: TGTGCCAGCAGCTCAAGCCGGGACAGGCCCTCCTACGAGCAGTACTTC. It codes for CASSSSRDRPSYEQYF.

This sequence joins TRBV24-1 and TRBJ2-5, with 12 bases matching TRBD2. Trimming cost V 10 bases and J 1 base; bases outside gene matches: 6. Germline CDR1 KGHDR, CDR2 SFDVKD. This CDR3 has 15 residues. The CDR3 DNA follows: TGTGCCACAGAGGAACTAGCGGGAGGCCAAGAGACCCAGTACTTC. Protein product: CATEELAGGQETQYF.

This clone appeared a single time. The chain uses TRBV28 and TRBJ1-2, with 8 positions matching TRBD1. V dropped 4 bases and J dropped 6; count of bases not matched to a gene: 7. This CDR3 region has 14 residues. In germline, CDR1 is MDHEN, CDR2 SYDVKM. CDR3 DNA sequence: TGTGCCAGCAGTTCCCGGACAGGGAGCGATGGCTACACCTTC. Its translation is CASSSRTGSDGYTF.

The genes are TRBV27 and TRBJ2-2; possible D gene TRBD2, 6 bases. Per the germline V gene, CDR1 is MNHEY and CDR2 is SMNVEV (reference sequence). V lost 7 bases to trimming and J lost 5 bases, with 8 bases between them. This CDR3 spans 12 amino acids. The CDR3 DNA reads TGTGCCAGCAACGGGGGTACCGGGGAGCTGTTTTTT. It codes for CASNGGTGELFF.

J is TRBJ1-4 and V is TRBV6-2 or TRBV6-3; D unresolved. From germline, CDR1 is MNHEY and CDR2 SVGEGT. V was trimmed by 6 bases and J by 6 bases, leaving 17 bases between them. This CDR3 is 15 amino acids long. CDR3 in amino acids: CASSHPGRFDEKLFF. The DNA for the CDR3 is TGTGCCAGCAGCCATCCGGGGAGATTTGATGAAAAACTGTTTTTT.

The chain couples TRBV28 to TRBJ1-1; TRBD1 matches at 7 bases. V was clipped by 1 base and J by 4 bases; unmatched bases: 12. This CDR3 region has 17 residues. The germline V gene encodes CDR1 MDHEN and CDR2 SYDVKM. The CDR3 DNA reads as TGTGCCAGCAGTTTATTGTCGTTCGGACAGGCTTTCACTGAAGCTTTCTTT. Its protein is CASSLLSFGQAFTEAFF. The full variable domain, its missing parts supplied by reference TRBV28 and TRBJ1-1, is DVKVTQSSRYLVKRTGEKVFLECVQDMDHENMFWYRQDPGLGLRLIYFSYDVKMKEKGDIPEGYSVSREKKERFSLILESASTNQTSMYLCASSLLSFGQAFTEAFFGQGTRLTVV.

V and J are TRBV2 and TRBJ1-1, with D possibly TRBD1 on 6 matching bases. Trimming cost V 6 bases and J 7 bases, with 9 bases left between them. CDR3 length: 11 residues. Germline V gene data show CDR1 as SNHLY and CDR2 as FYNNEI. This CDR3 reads CASSRDNEAFF. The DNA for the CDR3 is TGTGCCAGCAGCCGGGACAATGAAGCTTTCTTT.